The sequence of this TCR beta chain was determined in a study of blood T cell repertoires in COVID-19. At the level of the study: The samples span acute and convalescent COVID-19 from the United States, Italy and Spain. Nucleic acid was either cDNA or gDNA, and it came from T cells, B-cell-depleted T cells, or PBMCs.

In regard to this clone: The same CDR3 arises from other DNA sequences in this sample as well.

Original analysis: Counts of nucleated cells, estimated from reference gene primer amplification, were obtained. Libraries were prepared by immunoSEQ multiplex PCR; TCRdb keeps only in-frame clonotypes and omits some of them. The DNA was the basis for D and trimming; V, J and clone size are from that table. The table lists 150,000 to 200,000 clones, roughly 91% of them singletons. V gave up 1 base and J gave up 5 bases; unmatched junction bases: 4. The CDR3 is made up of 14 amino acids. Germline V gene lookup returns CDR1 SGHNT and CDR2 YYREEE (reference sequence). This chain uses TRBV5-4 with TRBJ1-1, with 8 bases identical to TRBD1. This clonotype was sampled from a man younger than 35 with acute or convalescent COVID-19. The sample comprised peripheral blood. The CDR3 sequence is CASSLQGASTEAFF. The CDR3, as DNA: TGTGCCAGCAGCTTGCAGGGGGCGAGTACTGAAGCTTTCTTT.